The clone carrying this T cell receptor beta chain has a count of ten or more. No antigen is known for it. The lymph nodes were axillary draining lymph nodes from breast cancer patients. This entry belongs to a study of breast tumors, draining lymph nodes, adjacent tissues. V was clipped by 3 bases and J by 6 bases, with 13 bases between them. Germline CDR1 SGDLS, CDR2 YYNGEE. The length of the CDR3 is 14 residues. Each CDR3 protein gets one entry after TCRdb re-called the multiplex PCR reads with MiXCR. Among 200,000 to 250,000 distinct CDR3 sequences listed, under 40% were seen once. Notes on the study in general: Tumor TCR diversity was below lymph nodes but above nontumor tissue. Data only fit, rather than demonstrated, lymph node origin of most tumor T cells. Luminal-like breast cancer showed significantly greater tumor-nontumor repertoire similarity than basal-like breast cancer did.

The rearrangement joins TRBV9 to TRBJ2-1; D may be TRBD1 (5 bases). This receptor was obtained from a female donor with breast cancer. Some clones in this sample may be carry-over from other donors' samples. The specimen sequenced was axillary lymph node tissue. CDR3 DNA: TGTGCCAGCAGCGCCAGGGTCTTGGTCAATGAGCAGTTCTTC. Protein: CASSARVLVNEQFF.